The T cell receptor (beta chain) described here comes from a study of T cells in Graves' hyperthyroidism and ophthalmopathy (dated by TCRdb to between 2018 and 2020). About the study as a whole: Peripheral blood samples were taken at the time of initial diagnosis, prior to any treatment. Once sampling was done, hyperthyroidism patients were given methimazole at a starting dose of 30 mg daily, whereas ophthalmopathy patients were given high-dose intravenous methylprednisolone. According to the paper, TCR Vbeta CDR3 sequencing was carried out on approximately 140 peripheral blood samples, which came from fewer than 50 ophthalmopathy, under 85 hyperthyroidism and roughly 17 progressor patients. The 90 to 100 discovery patients were randomly divided into training and test sets at a 7:3 ratio. Thyroid tissue and blood T-cell repertoires from several Graves' hyperthyroidism patients were also compared in the study. To identify distinguishing TCR V-J signatures, a discovery cohort of 95 to 100 patients was used, comprising 43 with Graves' ophthalmopathy and some 60 with stable Graves' hyperthyroidism. Prospective prediction of ophthalmopathy was tested in an independent validation cohort consisting of fewer than 20 hyperthyroidism patients and over 15 patients who later progressed to ophthalmopathy. Study-wide findings and limitations: In validation, the model predicted progression to ophthalmopathy with about 71% sensitivity and over 72% specificity, a median of around 6.6 months before onset. In cross-validation, a model built on a 13 V-J signature told ophthalmopathy apart from stable hyperthyroidism with 85% to 90% sensitivity and approximately 84% specificity, and in testing the same model reached 80%/75%. Sample size was not statistically predetermined, and blinding of investigators to group allocation was not performed. Most expanded thyroid clonotypes (frequency above 0.001) were also found in blood, which suggests that blood repertoires may mirror thyroid immune responses.

This clonotype was picked up many times. This clone's antigen is unknown. The input lacks base qualities; no much larger clone sits a single base away. Ophthalmopathy patients had moderately to severely active disease, Clinical Activity Score of at least 3, NOSPECS grade of at least 4, and duration under 3 months. The study excluded patients with uncontrolled infections, other autoimmune diseases, pregnancy or lactation. Diagnoses were based on clinical symptoms, serum thyroxine and TRAb, thyroid ultrasound and orbital computed tomography. PBMCs were isolated from about 9 ml of fresh peripheral blood by Ficoll-Paque density gradient centrifugation. Trizol reagent was used to extract total RNA, and RNA quality was then checked on an Agilent 2100 Bioanalyzer. TCR beta CDR3 regions were amplified from RNA transcripts. The first round of RT-PCR for the TCR CDR3 was performed with the HTBI primer set and the Qiagen OneStep RT-PCR kit. A second multiplex PCR round built the libraries, followed by size selection and purification. Sequencing of the libraries was done on an Illumina HiSeq2000 using paired-end 100 bp reads. On the study's bioinformatics: Raw data were processed with SOAPnuke, discarding reads with adapters, uncalled bases, mean Phred below 15, or no exact constant-primer or identifier match. High-quality paired reads were merged using COPE v1.2.5, and each unique nucleotide sequence was defined as a clonotype. Clonotypes were aligned to IMGT TRBV, TRBD and TRBJ reference segments using MiTCR v1.1. Analysis was restricted to V-J combinations with a frequency above 0.0001, which covered roughly 99% of repertoires. A TCS score was defined as the ratio of F50 (clonal expansion) to E x V (chaos), with BLOSUM62-based TCRdist applied between CDR3 peptides within each V-J. Welch's t-statistics and random forest reduced 500 to 550 V-J features to 13, which were used in a naive Bayes classifier (R e1071). TCRdb trimmed the raw reads at Q25, called clones with MiXCR and kept productive beta chains. CDR3 protein duplicates are merged, each entry listing the most common genes and DNA. The V and J calls were not made by the authors but by TCRdb's processing. Counted in this sample were around 250,000 distinct CDR3 sequences; about a sixth of them appeared once. The ten top clones hold around 28% of the sample.

Looking up the germline V gene yields CDR1 SGHRS and CDR2 YFSETQ. V is pared back by 0 bases and J by 5 bases, with 12 bases lying between the germline termini. Spanning cysteine to phenylalanine, the CDR3 consists of 15 amino acids. Of all the DNA, just the CDR3 is kept, 45 bases in frame from base 1. Sample: blood. The receptor's source is a woman between 18 and 30 years old with Graves' ophthalmopathy. Recombination joined TRBV5-1 with TRBJ2-1; tentative D gene TRBD2, with 6 bases matching. The DNA sequence follows: TGCGCCAGCAGCTTGGGACTAGTTGGCCACAATGAGCAGTTCTTC. Its translation is CASSLGLVGHNEQFF.